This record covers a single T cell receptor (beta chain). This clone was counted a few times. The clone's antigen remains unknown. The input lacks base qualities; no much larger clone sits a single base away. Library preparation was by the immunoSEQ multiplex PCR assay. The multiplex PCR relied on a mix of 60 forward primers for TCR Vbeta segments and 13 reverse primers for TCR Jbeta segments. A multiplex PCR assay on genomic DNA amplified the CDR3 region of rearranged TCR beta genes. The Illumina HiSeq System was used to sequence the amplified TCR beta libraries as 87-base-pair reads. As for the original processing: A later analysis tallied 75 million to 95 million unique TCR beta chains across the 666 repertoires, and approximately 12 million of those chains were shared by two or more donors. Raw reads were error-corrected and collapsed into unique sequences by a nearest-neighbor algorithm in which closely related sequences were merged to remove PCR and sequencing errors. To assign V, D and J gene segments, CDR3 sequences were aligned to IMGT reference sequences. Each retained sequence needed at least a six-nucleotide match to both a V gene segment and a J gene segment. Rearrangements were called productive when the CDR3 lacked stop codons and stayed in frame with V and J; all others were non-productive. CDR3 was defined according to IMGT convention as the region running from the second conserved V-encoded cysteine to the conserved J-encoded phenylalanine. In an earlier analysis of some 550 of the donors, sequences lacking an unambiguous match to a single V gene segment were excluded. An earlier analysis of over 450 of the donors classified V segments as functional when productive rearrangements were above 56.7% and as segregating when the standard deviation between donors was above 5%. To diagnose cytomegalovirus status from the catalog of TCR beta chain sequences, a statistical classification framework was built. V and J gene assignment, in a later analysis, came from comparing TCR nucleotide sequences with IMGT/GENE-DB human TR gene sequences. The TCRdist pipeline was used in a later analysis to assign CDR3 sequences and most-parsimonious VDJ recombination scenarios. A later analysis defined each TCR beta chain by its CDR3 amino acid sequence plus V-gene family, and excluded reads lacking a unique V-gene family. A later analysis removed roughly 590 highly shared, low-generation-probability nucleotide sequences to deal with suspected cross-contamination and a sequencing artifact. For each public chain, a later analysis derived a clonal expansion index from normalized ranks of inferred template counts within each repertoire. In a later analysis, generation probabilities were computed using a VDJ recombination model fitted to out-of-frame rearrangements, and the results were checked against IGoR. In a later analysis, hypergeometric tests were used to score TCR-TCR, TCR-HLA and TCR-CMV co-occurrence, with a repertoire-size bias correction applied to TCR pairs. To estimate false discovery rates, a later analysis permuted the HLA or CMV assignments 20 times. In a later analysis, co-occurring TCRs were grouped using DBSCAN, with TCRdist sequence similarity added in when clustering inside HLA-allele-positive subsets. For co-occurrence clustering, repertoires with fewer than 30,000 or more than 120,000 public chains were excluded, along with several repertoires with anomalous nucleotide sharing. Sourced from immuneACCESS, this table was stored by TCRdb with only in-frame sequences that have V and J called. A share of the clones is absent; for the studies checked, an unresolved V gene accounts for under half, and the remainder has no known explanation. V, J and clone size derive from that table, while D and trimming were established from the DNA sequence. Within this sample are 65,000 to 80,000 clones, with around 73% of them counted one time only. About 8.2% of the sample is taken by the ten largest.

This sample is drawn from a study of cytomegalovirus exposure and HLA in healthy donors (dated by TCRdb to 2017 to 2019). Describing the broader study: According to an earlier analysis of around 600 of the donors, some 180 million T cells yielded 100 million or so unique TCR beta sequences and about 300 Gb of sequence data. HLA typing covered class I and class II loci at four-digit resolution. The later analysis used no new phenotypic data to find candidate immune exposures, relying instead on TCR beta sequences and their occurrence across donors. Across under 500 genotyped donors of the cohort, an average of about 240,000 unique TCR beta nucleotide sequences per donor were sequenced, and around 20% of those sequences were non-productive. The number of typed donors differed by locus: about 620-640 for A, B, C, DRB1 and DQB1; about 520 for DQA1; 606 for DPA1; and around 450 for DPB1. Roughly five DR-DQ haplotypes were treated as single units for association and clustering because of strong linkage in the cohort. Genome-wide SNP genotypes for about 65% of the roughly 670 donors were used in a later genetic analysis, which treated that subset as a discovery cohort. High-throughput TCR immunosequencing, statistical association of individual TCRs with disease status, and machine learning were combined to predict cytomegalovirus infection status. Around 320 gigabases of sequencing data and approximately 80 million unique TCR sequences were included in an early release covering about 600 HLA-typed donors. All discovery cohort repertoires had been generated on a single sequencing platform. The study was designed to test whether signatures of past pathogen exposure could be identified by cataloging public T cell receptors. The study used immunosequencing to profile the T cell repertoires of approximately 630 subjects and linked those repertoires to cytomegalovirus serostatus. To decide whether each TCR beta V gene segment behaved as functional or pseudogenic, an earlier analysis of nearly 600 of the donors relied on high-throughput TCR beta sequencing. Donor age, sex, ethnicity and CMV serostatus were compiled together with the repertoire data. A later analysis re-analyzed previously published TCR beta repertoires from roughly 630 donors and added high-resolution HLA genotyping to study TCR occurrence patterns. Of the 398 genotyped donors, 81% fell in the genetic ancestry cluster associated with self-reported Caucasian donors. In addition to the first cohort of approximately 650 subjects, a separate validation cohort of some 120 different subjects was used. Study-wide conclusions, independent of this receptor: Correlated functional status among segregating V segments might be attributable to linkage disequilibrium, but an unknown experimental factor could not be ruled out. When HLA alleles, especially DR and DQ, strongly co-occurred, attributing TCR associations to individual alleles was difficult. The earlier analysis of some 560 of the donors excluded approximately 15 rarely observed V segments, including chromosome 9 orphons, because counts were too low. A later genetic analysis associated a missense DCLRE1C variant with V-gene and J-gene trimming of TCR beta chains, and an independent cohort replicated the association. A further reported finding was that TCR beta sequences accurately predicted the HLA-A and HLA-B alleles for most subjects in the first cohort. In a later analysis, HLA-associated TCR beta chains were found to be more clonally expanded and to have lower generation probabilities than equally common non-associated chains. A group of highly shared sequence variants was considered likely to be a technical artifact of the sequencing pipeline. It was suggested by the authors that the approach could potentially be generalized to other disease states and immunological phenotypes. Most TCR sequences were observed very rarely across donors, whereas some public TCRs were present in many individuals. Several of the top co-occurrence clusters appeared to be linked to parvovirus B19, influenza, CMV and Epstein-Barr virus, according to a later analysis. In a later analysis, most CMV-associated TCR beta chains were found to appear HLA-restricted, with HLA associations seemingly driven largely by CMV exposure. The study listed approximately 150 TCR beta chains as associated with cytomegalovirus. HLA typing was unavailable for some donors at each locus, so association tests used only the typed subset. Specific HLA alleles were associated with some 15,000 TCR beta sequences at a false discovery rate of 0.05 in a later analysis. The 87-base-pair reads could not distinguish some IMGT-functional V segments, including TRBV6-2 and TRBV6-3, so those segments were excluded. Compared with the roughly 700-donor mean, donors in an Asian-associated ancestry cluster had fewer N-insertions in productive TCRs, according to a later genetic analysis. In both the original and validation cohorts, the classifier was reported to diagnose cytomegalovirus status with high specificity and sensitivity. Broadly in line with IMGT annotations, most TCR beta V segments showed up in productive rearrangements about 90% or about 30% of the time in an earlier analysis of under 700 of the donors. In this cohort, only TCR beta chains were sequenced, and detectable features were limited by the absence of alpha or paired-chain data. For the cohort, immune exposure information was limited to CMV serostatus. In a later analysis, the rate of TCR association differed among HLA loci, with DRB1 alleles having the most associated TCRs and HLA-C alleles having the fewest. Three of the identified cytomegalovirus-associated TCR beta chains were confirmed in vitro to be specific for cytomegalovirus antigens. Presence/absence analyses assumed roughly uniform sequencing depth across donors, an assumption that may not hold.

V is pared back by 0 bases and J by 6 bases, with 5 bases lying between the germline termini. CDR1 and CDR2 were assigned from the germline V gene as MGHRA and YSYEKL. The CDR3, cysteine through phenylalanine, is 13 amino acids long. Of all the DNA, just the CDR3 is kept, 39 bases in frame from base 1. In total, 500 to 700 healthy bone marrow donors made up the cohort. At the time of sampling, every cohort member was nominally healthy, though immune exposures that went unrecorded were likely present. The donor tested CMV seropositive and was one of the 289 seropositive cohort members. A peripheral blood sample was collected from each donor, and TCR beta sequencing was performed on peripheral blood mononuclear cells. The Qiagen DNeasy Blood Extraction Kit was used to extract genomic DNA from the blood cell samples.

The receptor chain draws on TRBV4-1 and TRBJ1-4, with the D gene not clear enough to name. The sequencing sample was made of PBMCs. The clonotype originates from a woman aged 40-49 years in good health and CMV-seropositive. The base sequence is TGCGCCAGCAGCCAAGACAATTATGAAAAACTGTTTTTT. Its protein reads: CASSQDNYEKLFF.